These 22 T cell receptor beta chains came from one sample sequenced in a study of CXCR3-negative and CXCR3-positive naive CD8 T cells. UMI labels and 5' RACE were used to prepare the TRB cDNA libraries. No DNA is given; TCRdb re-called the 5' RACE reads and lists each CDR3 protein once. The sample totals about 130,000 distinct CDR3 sequences; its top ten clones hold 0.49%. Sequencing was performed on naive CXCR3- CD8+ T cells from blood. Subset defined: CD45RO-CCR7+CD27+CD95- naive CD8+ T cells lacking CXCR3 (TNR3-). The receptors shown here come from a human donor in good health. Some clones in this sample may be carry-over from other donors' samples.

This chain joins TRBV9 and TRBJ1-1; TCRdb's D gene call, TRBD1, goes unchecked for lack of DNA. There are 15 residues in the CDR3. Germline lookup yields CDR1 SGDLS and CDR2 YYNGEE. The CDR3 sequence: CASSVETGSGTEAFF.

The chain has TRBV4-3 and TRBJ2-7. The CDR3 is 13 amino acids. Germline lookup yields CDR1 LGHNA and CDR2 YSLEER. CDR3 in amino acids: CASSQFGYYEQYF.

The chain couples TRBV28 to TRBJ2-3. Germline CDR1 is MDHEN and CDR2 is SYDVKM. The length of the CDR3 is 17 residues. The CDR3: CASSPSMAYLSTDTQYF.

V and J are TRBV2 and TRBJ2-2; the TRBD1 assignment by TCRdb is unverifiable without DNA. From germline, CDR1 is SNHLY and CDR2 FYNNEI. The CDR3 runs 14 residues. CDR3 loop: CASSGQENTGELFF.

This chain links TRBV9 with TRBJ1-6; TCRdb's D gene call, TRBD1, goes unchecked for lack of DNA. The CDR3 loop spans 15 amino acids. Germline lookup yields CDR1 SGDLS and CDR2 YYNGEE. CDR3 amino acids: CASSVEGTPSSPLHF.

This sequence joins TRBV7-9 and TRBJ2-7; the TCRdb call, TRBD1, lacks DNA for checking. Germline V gene sequence: CDR1 SEHNR, CDR2 FQNEAQ (reference sequence). There are 16 residues in the CDR3. CDR3 in amino acids: CASSYLPGQGRYEQYF.

The CDR3 protein is CASRARAGELFF. The rearrangement uses TRBV12-3 or TRBV12-4 and TRBJ2-2; TCRdb gives TRBD1 as the D gene, but with no DNA this cannot be confirmed. There are 12 residues in the CDR3.

The chain links TRBV5-1 to TRBJ2-5; TCRdb picks TRBD2, but there is no DNA to check that call. The germline V gene has CDR1 SGHRS and CDR2 YFSETQ. The CDR3 runs to 16 residues. CDR3 sequence reads: CASSLGTSGAQETQYF.

The V gene is TRBV3-1, the J gene TRBJ2-1; TCRdb's D call, TRBD2, is unchecked because there is no DNA. CDR3 size: 17 residues. Germline V gene data show CDR1 as LGHDT and CDR2 as YNNKEL (reference sequence). CDR3 loop: CASSQRGVRGGENEQFF.

CDR3 in amino acids: CASSQDLETPNTGELFF. The chain carries TRBV3-1 and TRBJ2-2. Germline values: CDR1 LGHDT, CDR2 YNNKEL (reference sequence). CDR3 length: 17 residues.

The V gene is TRBV4-3, the J gene TRBJ1-1; lacking DNA, the TRBD1 call made by TCRdb goes unchecked. The CDR3 length is 15 residues. Germline CDR1 LGHNA, CDR2 YSLEER. CDR3 sequence reads: CASSQDRQGWTEAFF.

The chain links TRBV28 to TRBJ1-5; TCRdb outputs TRBD1, but without DNA this stays unchecked. The CDR3 totals 14 residues. Looked up from germline, CDR1 is MDHEN and CDR2 is SYDVKM. The CDR3 loop reads CASSAPNGNQPQHF.

The gene calls are TRBV28 and TRBJ2-7; TCRdb gives TRBD1 as the D gene, but with no DNA this cannot be confirmed. The CDR3 has 17 residues. Germline CDR1 reads MDHEN; CDR2 reads SYDVKM. The CDR3 protein is CASSMTSLGRQGDEQYF.

V gene TRBV19 combines with J gene TRBJ1-1; lacking DNA, the TRBD1 call made by TCRdb goes unchecked. The CDR3 runs to 16 residues. Germline V CDR1 and CDR2: LNHDA, SQIVND (reference sequence). The CDR3 spells CATSKLILGADTEAFF.

The CDR3 is CASRYRGSPKNIQYF. This chain links TRBV28 with TRBJ2-4; absent DNA, TCRdb's TRBD1 call cannot be checked. CDR3 length: 15 residues. Germline V lookup: CDR1 MDHEN, CDR2 SYDVKM.

The V and J genes are TRBV7-9 and TRBJ2-7; the D call from TCRdb, TRBD1, cannot be confirmed without DNA. This CDR3 spans 14 amino acids. Germline CDR1 and CDR2: SEHNR and FQNEAQ (reference sequence). This CDR3 is CASSQTGRSYEQYF.

The rearrangement joins TRBV29-1 to TRBJ2-7; TCRdb lists TRBD2, though no DNA is available to test this call. The germline V gene has CDR1 SQVTM and CDR2 ANQGSEA. The CDR3 runs to 18 residues. CDR3 sequence: CSVEDRRLAGGPSYEQYF.

The gene calls are TRBV19 and TRBJ1-6; the TCRdb D gene call, TRBD1, has no DNA to confirm it. Looked up from germline, CDR1 is LNHDA and CDR2 is SQIVND (reference sequence). CDR3 size: 16 residues. CDR3 protein: CASEPKMTGGDSPLHF.

The V gene is TRBV2, the J gene TRBJ2-2; the TCRdb D gene call, TRBD2, has no DNA to confirm it. This CDR3 contains 14 residues. Germline CDR1 SNHLY, CDR2 FYNNEI. This CDR3 is CASRGTPGAGELFF.

The chain has TRBV19 and TRBJ2-1; TCRdb reports TRBD2, a call that lacks DNA to check it against. CDR1 and CDR2 (germline): LNHDA, SQIVND (reference sequence). CDR3 length: 15 residues. CDR3 residues: CASSRDSSSYNEQFF.

The rearrangement joins TRBV7-9 to TRBJ1-3; TCRdb gives TRBD1 as the D gene, but with no DNA this cannot be confirmed. CDR1 and CDR2 from the germline V gene are SEHNR and FQNEAQ (reference sequence). The CDR3 consists of 13 residues. The CDR3 loop reads CASLDRVGNTIYF.

The V and J genes are TRBV6-5 and TRBJ2-2; TCRdb selects TRBD1, and the lack of DNA leaves this call unchecked. The CDR3 is 16 residues long. Germline V CDR1 and CDR2: MNHEY, SVGAGI. This chain's CDR3 is CASSYTRQGYSGELFF.